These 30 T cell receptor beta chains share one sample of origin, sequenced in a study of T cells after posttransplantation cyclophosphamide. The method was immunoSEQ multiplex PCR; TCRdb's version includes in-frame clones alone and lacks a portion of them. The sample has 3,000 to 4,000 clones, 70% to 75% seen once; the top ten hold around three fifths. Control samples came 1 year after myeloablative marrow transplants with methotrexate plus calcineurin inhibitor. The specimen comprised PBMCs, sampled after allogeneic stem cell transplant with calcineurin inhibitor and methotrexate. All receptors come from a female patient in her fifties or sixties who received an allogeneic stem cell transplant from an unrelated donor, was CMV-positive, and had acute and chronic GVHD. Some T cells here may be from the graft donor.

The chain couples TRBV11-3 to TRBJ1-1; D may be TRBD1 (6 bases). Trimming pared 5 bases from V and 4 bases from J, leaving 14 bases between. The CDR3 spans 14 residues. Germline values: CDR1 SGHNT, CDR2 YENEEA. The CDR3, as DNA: TGTGCCAGCAGCCGCACAGGGATGACCACTGAAGCTTTCTTT. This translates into CASSRTGMTTEAFF.

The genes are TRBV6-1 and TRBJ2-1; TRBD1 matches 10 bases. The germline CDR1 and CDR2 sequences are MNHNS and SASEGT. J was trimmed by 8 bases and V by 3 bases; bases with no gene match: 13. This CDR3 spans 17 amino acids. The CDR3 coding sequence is TGTGCCAGCAGTGAGTCTGAGGGACAGGGGTTTCGGGATGAGCAGTTCTTC. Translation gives CASSESEGQGFRDEQFF.

CDR3 sequence: CASGFTGGTNEQFF. The DNA of the CDR3 is TGTGCTAGTGGTTTTACGGGGGGGACGAATGAGCAGTTCTTC. The chain carries TRBV12-5 and TRBJ2-1; TRBD2 aligns across 8 bases. V shed 3 bases, J shed 7 bases, and the junction held 5 bases outside the gene matches. Germline CDR1 reads LGHNT; CDR2 reads FRNRAP. The CDR3 sequence is 14 residues long.

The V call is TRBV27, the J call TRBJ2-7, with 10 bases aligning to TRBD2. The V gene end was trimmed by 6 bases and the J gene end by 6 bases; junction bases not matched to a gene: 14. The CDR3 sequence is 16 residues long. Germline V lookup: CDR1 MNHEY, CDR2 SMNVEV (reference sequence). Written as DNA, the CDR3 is TGTGCCAGCAGGGCGCTAGGGACTAGCGACGTGGGCGAGCAGTACTTC. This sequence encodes CASRALGTSDVGEQYF.

CDR3 residues: CASSLAGGRDYGYTF. The CDR3 coding sequence is TGTGCCAGCAGCTTGGCGGGGGGCAGGGACTATGGCTACACCTTC. V gene TRBV5-6 combines with J gene TRBJ1-2, with D tentatively TRBD1 (6 bases). V lost 0 bases and J 3 bases, leaving 12 bases between the germline ends. Germline values: CDR1 SGHDT, CDR2 YYEEEE. The CDR3 spans 15 residues.

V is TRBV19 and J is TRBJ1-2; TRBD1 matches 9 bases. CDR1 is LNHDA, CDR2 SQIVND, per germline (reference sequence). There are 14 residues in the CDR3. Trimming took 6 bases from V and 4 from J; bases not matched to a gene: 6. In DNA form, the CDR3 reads TGTGCCAGTAGCAAACAGGGGGCATCCTATGGCTACACCTTC. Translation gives CASSKQGASYGYTF.

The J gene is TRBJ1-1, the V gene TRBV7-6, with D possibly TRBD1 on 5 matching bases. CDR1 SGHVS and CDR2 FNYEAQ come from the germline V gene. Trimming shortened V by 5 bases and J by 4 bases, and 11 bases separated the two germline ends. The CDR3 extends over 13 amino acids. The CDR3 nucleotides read TGTGCCAGCAGCCCAGGGTCGGCCACTGAAGCTTTCTTT. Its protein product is CASSPGSATEAFF. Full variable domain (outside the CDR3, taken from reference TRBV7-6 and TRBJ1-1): GAGVSQSPRYKVTKRGQDVALRCDPISGHVSLYWYRQALGQGPEFLTYFNYEAQQDKSGLPNDRFSAERPEGSISTLTIQRTEQRDSAMYRCASSPGSATEAFFGQGTRLTVV.

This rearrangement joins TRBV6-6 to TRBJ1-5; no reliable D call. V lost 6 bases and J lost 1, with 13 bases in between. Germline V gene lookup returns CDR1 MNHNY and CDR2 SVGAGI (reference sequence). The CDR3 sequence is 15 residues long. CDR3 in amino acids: CASREGGGSNQPQHF. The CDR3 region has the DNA TGTGCCAGCAGAGAGGGAGGTGGCAGCAATCAGCCCCAGCATTTT.

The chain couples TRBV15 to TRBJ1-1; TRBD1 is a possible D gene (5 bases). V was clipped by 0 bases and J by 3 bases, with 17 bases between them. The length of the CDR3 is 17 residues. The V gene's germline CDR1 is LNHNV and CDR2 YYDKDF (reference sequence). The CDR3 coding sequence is TGTGCCACCAGCAGAGATCGAGGGCCTTGGGGGGACACTGAAGCTTTCTTT. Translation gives CATSRDRGPWGDTEAFF.

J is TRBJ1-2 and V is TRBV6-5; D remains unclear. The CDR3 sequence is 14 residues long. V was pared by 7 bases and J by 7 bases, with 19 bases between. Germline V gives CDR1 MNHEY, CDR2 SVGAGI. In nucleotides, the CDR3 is TGTGCCAGCAACTCGAGGAACGGGGTGATTGGCTACACCTTC. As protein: CASNSRNGVIGYTF.

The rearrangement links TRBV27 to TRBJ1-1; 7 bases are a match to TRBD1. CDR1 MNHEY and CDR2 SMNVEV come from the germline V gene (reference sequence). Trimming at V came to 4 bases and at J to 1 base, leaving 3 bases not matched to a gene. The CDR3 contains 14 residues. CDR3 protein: CASSWDRRNTEAFF. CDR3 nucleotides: TGTGCCAGCAGTTGGGACAGACGGAACACTGAAGCTTTCTTT.

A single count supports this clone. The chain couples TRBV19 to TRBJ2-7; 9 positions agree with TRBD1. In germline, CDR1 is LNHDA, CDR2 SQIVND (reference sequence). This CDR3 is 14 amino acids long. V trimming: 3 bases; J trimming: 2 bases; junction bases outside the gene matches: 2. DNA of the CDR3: TGTGCCAGTAGTATCGGGACAGGGACCTACGAGCAGTACTTC. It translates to CASSIGTGTYEQYF.

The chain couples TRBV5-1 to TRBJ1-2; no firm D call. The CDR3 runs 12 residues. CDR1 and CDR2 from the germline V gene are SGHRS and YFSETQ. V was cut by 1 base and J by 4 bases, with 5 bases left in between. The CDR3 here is CASSLSTYGYTF. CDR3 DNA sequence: TGCGCCAGCAGCTTGAGCACCTATGGCTACACCTTC.

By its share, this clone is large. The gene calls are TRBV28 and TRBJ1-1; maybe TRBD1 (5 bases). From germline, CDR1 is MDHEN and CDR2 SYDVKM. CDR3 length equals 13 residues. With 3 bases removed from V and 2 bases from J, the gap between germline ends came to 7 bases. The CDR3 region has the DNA TGTGCCAGCAGTTTGACAGCAAACACTGAAGCTTTCTTT. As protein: CASSLTANTEAFF.

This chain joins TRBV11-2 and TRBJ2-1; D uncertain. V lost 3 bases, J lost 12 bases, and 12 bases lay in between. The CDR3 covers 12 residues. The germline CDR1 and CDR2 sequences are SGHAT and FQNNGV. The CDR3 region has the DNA TGTGCCAGCAGCTTTAACCCGGAGTGGCAGTTCTTC. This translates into CASSFNPEWQFF.

CDR3 in DNA: TGTGCCAGCAGTGAATCTCGCGGGAGGAGGTCGGATACGCAGTATTTT. Amino acids: CASSESRGRRSDTQYF. The chain has TRBV2 and TRBJ2-3; 8 bases fit TRBD2. This CDR3 region has 16 residues. The V gene end was trimmed by 2 bases and the J gene end by 6 bases; junction bases not matched to a gene: 10. Germline-derived CDR1 and CDR2 are SNHLY and FYNNEI.

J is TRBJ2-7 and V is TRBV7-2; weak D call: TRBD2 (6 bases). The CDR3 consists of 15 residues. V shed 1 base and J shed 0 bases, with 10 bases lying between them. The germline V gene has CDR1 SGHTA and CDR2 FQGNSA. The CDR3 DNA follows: TGTGCCAGCAGCTTAGTCGCCGGGGGCTCCTACGAGCAGTACTTC. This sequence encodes CASSLVAGGSYEQYF.

For the CDR3, the DNA is TGTGCCAGCAGCTCTAGAGGGCCAGGCAACGGCAACACTGAAGCTTTCTTT. Translation gives CASSSRGPGNGNTEAFF. V usage is TRBV7-9 and J usage is TRBJ1-1; D is uncertain. Germline V CDR1 and CDR2: SEHNR, FQNEAQ (reference sequence). Trimming pared 4 bases from V and 2 bases from J, leaving 20 bases between. This CDR3 is built from 17 residues.

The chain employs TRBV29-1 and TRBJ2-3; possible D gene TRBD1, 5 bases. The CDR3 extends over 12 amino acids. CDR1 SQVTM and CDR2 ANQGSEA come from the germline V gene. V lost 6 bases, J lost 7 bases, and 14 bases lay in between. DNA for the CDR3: TGCAGCGTCGATGTGGACACCCATACGCAGTATTTT. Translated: CSVDVDTHTQYF.

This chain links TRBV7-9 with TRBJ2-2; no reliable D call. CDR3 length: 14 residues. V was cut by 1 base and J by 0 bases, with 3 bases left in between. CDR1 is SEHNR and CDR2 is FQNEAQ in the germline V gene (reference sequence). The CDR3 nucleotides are TGTGCCAGCAGCTTAGGAGCGAACACCGGGGAGCTGTTTTTT. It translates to CASSLGANTGELFF.

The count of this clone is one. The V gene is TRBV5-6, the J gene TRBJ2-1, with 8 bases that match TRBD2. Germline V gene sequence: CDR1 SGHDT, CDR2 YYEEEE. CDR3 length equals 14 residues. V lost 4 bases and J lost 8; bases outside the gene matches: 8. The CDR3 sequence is CASSLIGTRDEQFF. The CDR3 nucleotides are TGTGCCAGCAGCCTGATCGGGACTAGAGATGAGCAGTTCTTC. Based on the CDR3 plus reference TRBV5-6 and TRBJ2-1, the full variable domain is DAGVTQSPTHLIKTRGQQVTLRCSPKSGHDTVSWYQQALGQGPQFIFQYYEEEERQRGNFPDRFSGHQFPNYSSELNVNALLLGDSALYLCASSLIGTRDEQFFGPGTRLTVL.

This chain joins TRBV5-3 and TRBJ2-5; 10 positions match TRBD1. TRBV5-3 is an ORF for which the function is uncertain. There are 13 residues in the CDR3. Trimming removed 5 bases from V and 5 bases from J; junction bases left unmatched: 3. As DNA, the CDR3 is TGTGCCAGAAGGGGGGGACAGGGGGAGACCCAGTACTTC. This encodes CARRGGQGETQYF.

CDR3 loop: CASTVTGGVGAFF. The DNA of the CDR3 is TGTGCCAGCACCGTTACAGGGGGCGTTGGAGCTTTCTTT. The chain recombines TRBV6-5 with TRBJ1-1; 9 bases map to TRBD1. CDR3 length: 13 residues. Germline V lookup: CDR1 MNHEY, CDR2 SVGAGI. V lost 7 bases, J lost 10 bases, and 10 bases stayed unmatched.

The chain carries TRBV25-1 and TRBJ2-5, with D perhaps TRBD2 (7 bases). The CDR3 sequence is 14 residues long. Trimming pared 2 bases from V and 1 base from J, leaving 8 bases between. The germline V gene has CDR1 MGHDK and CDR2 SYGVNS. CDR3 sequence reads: CASSEAGAQETQYF. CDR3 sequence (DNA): TGTGCCAGCAGTGAAGCGGGGGCCCAAGAGACCCAGTACTTC.

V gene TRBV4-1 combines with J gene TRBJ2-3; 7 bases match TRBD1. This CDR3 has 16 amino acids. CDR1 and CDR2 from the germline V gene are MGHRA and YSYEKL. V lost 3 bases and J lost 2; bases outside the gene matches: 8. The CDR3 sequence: CASSHLTGPDTDTQYF. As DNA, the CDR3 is TGCGCCAGCAGCCACCTGACAGGGCCTGACACAGATACGCAGTATTTT.

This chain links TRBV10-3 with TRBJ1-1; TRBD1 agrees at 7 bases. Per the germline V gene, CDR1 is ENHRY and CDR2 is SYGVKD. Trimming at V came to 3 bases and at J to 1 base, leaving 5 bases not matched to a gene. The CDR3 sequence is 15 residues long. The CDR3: CAISDGDSSNTEAFF. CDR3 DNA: TGTGCCATCAGTGACGGGGACAGCTCGAACACTGAAGCTTTCTTT.

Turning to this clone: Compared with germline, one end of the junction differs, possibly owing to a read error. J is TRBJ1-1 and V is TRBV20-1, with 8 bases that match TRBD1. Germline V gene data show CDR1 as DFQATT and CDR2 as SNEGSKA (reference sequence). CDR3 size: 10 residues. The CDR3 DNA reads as TGCAGTGCCGCCCTAGGACAGGGAATCTTT. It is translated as CSAALGQGIF.

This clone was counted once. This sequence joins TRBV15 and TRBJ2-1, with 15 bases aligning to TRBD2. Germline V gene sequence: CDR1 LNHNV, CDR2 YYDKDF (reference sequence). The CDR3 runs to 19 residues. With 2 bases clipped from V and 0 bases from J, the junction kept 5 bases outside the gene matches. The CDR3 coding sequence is TGTGCCACCAGCAGAACCGGGACTAGCGGGAGGCCCTCCTACAATGAGCAGTTCTTC. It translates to CATSRTGTSGRPSYNEQFF.

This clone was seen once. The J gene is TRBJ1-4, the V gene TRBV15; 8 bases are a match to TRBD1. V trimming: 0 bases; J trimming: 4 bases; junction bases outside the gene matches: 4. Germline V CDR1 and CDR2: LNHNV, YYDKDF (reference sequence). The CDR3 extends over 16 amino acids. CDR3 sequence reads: CATSRDQGQVNEKLFF. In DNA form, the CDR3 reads TGTGCCACCAGCAGAGATCAGGGACAGGTTAATGAAAAACTGTTTTTT.

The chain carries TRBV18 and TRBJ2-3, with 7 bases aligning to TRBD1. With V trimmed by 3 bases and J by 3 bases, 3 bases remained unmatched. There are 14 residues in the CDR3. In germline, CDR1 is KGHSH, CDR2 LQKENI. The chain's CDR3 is CASSPSGGTDTQYF. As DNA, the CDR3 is TGTGCCAGCTCACCCTCAGGGGGAACAGATACGCAGTATTTT.